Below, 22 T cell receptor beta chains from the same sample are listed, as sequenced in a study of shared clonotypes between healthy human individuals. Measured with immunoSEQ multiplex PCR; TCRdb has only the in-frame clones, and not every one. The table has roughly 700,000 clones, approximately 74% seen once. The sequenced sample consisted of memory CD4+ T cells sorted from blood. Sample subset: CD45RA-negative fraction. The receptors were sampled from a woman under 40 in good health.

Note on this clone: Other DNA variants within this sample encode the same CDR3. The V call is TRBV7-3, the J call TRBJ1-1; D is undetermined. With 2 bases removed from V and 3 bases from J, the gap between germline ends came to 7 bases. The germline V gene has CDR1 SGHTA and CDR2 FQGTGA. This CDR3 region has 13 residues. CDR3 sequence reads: CASSLGEDTEAFF. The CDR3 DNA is TGTGCCAGCAGCTTAGGAGAGGACACTGAAGCTTTCTTT. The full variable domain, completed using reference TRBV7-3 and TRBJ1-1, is GAGVSQTPSNKVTEKGKYVELRCDPISGHTALYWYRQSLGQGPEFLIYFQGTGAADDSGLPNDRFFAVRPEGSVSTLKIQRTERGDSAVYLCASSLGEDTEAFFGQGTRLTVV.

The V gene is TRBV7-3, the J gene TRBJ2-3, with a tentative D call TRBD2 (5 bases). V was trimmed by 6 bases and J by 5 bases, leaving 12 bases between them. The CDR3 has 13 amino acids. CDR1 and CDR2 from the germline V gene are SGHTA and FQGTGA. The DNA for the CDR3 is TGTGCCAGCAGGGGTGGGAGAGGAGATACGCAGTATTTT. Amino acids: CASRGGRGDTQYF.

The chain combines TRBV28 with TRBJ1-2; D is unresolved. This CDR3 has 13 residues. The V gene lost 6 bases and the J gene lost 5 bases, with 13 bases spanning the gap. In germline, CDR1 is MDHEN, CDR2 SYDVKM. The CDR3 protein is CASSTGGGYGYTF. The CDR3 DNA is TGTGCCAGCAGCACCGGAGGTGGTTATGGCTACACCTTC.

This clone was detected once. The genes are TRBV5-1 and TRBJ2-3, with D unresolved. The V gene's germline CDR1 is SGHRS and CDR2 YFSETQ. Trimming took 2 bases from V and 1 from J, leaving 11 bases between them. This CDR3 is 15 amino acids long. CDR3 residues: CASSFPSPGTDTQYF. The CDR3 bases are TGCGCCAGCAGCTTCCCCTCTCCGGGCACAGATACGCAGTATTTT.

CDR3 DNA sequence: TGCGCCAGCAGCCAGGGACAGGGGTTTTCGTATGGGGAGACCCAGTACTTC. It is translated as CASSQGQGFSYGETQYF. This chain uses TRBV5-1 with TRBJ2-5, with 10 nucleotides matching TRBD1. Germline CDR1 and CDR2: SGHRS and YFSETQ. Trimming took 4 bases from V and 5 from J; bases not matched to a gene: 14. This CDR3 spans 17 amino acids.

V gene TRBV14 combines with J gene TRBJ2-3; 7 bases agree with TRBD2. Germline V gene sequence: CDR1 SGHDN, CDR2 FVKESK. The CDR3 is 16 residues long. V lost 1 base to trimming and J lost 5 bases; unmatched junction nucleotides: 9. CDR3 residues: CASSQVLGRGEDTQYF. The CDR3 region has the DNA TGTGCCAGCAGCCAAGTCTTGGGCCGGGGGGAAGATACGCAGTATTTT.

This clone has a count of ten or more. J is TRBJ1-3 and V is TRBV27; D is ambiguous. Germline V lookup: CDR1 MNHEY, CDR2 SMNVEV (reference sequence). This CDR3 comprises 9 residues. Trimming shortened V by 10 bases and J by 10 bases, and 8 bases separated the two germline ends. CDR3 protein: CATRSTIYF. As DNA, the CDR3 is TGTGCCACCCGTAGTACCATATATTTT.

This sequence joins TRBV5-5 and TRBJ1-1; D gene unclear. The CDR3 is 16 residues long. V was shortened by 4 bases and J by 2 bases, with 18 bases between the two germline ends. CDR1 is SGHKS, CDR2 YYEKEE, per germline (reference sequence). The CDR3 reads CASSQDLGRINTEAFF. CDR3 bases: TGTGCCAGCAGCCAGGACCTCGGACGCATAAACACTGAAGCTTTCTTT.

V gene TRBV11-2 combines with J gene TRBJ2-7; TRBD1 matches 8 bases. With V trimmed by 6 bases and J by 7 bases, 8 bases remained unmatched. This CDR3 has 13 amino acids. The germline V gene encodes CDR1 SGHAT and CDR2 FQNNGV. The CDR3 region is CASRRTGSGEQYF. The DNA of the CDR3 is TGTGCCAGCAGGAGGACAGGGTCTGGGGAGCAGTACTTC. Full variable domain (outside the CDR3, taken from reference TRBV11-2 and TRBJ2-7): EAGVAQSPRYKIIEKRQSVAFWCNPISGHATLYWYQQILGQGPKLLIQFQNNGVVDDSQLPKDRFSAERLKGVDSTLKIQPAKLEDSAVYLCASRRTGSGEQYFGPGTRLTVT.

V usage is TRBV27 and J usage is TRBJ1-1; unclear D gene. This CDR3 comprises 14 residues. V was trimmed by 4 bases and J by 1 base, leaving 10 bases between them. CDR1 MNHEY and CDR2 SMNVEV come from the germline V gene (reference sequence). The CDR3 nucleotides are TGTGCCAGCAGTTCGGGATTGGGGAACACTGAAGCTTTCTTT. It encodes CASSSGLGNTEAFF.

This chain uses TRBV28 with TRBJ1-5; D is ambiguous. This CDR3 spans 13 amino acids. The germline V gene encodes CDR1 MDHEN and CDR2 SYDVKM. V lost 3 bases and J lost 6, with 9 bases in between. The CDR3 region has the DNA TGTGCCAGCAGTTTCCTGGCGGGTCAGCCCCAGCATTTT. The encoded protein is CASSFLAGQPQHF.

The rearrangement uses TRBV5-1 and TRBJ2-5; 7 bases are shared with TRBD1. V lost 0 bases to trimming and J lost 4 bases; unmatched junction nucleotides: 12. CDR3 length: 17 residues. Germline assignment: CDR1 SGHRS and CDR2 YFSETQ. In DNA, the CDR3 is TGCGCCAGCAGCTTGGTAGGCGGCAGCCCAGGGGGAGAGACCCAGTACTTC. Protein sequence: CASSLVGGSPGGETQYF. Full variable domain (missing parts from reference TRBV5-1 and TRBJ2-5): KAGVTQTPRYLIKTRGQQVTLSCSPISGHRSVSWYQQTPGQGLQFLFEYFSETQRNKGNFPGRFSGRQFSNSRSEMNVSTLELGDSALYLCASSLVGGSPGGETQYFGPGTRLLVL.

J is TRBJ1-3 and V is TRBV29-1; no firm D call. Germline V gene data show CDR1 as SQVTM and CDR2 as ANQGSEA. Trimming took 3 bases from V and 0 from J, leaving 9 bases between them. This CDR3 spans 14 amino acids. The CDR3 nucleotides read TGCAGCGTTGACGGCCAGAGCTCTGGAAACACCATATATTTT. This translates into CSVDGQSSGNTIYF.

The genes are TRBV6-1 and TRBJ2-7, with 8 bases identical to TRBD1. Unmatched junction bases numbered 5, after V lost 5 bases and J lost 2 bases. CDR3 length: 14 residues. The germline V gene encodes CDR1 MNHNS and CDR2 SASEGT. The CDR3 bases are TGTGCCAGCAGTAACAGGGGGATACCCTACGAGCAGTACTTC. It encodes CASSNRGIPYEQYF.

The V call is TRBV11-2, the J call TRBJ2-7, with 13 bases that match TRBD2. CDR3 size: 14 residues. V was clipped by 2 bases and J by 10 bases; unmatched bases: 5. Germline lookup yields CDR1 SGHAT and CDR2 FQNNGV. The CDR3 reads CASSLTSGRGGQYF. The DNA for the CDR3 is TGTGCCAGCAGCTTAACTAGCGGGAGGGGCGGCCAGTACTTC.

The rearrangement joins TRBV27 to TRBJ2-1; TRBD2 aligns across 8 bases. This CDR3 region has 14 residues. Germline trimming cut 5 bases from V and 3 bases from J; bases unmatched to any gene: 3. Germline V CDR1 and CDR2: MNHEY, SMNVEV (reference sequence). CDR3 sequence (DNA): TGTGCCAGCAGTGAGCGGGAGCACTACAATGAGCAGTTCTTC. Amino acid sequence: CASSEREHYNEQFF.

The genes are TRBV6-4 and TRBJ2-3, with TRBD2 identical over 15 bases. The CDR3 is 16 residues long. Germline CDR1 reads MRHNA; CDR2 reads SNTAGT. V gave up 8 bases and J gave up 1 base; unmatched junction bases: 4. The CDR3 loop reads CASLGLAGGRTDTQYF. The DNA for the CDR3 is TGTGCCAGCCTGGGACTAGCGGGAGGACGCACAGATACGCAGTATTTT.

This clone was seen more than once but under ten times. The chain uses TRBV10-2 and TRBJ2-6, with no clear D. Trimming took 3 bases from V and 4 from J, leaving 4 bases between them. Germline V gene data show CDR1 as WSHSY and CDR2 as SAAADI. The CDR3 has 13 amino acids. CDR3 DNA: TGCGCCAGCAGTGACTTGGGGGCCAACGTCCTGACTTTC. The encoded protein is CASSDLGANVLTF.

CDR3 sequence: CASTRTAKYQETQYF. CDR3 in DNA: TGTGCCAGCACTCGGACAGCGAAGTACCAAGAGACCCAGTACTTC. J is TRBJ2-5 and V is TRBV5-6; tentatively, D is TRBD1 (6 bases). V was trimmed by 6 bases and J by 0 bases, leaving 15 bases between them. Germline CDR1 is SGHDT and CDR2 is YYEEEE. The CDR3 has 15 amino acids.

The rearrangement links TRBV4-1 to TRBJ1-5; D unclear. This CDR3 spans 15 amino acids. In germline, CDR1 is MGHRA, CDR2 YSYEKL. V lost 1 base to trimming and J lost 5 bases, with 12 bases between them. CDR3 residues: CASSQAGLRDQPQHF. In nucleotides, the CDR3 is TGCGCCAGCAGCCAAGCCGGGTTGCGGGATCAGCCCCAGCATTTT.

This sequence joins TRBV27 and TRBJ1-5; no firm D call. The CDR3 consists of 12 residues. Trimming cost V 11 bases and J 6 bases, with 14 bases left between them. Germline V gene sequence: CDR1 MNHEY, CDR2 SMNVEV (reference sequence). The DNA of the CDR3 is TGTGCCTCCTGGAAAGGGATTCAGCCCCAGCATTTT. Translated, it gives CASWKGIQPQHF.

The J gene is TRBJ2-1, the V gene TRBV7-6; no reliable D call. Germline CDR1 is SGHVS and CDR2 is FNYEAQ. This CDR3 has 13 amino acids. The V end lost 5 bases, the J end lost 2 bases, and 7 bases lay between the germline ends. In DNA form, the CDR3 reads TGTGCCAGCAGCGGAACAGCCTACAATGAGCAGTTCTTC. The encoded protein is CASSGTAYNEQFF.